Sequencing of this TCR beta chain was carried out in a study of tumor-infiltrating lymphocytes in primary liver carcinoma. Germline DNA was also extracted, and blood RNA derived from unsorted whole blood. Donors were untreated and chronically infected with HBV. The study, taken as a whole, reports: Reduced overlap was seen in tumor-adjacent and tumor-blood pairs versus tumor region pairs.

A constant-region primer primed TCR beta cDNA synthesis from about 550 ng of total RNA. Nested multiplex PCR, run for three rounds with slightly modified ARM-PCR, yielded TCR beta libraries. Rounds one and two of PCR, each of around 11 cycles, were primed with TRBV1-TRBV30 forward primers and a C-beta reverse primer. MiXCR was run by TCRdb on the multiplex PCR reads, yielding one entry per CDR3 protein. Here the sample spans 300,000 to 350,000 distinct CDR3 sequences, more than 55% being singletons. The CDR3 runs to 15 residues. V trimming: 5 bases; J trimming: 7 bases; junction bases outside the gene matches: 8. This clonotype was picked up one time. Its antigen remains unidentified.

Sequencing input: peripheral blood. The TCR comes from a woman in her 30s with primary liver carcinoma and hepatitis B virus infection. The gene calls are TRBV12-3 or TRBV12-4 and TRBJ2-4; TRBD2 agrees at 10 bases. CDR3 region: CASSPAGGPINIQYF. As DNA, the CDR3 is TGTGCCAGCAGTCCAGCGGGAGGGCCGATTAACATTCAGTACTTC.